Described below is a single T cell receptor beta chain sequence and its context. The record originates from a study of T cells after posttransplantation cyclophosphamide. On the day of bone marrow donation, the related graft donor provided peripheral blood. Using immunoSEQ multiplex PCR, the repertoire was profiled, and TCRdb retains in-frame clones only, with some absent. The sample has about 47,000 clones, 92% seen once; the top ten hold around 3%. CDR3 length: 15 residues. Looked up from germline, CDR1 is SGHTA and CDR2 is FQGNSA. V was pared by 0 bases and J by 6 bases, with 14 bases between. The rearrangement uses TRBV7-2 and TRBJ1-1; D not certain. The receptor comes from a woman between 50 and 59 years old in good health and a related stem cell transplant donor. Source material: PBMCs. CDR3 loop: CASSLALRVFSEAFF. DNA for the CDR3: TGTGCCAGCAGCTTAGCGCTTCGGGTTTTCTCTGAAGCTTTCTTT.